These 17 T cell receptor beta chains were all obtained from the same sample, sequenced in a study of blood T cell repertoires in COVID-19. Using immunoSEQ multiplex PCR, the repertoire was profiled, and TCRdb retains in-frame clones only, with some absent. Of 250,000 to 300,000 clones in the sample, just over 85% were seen once. The sample comprised PBMCs or T cells enriched from blood (not recorded which). The receptor set was obtained from a man between 18 and 29 years old who had recovered from COVID-19.

In its sample, this clone was seen once. This chain connects TRBV19 to TRBJ1-4, with D possibly matching TRBD1 (5 bases). This CDR3 spans 15 amino acids. Germline V gene data show CDR1 as LNHDA and CDR2 as SQIVND (reference sequence). Trimming left V 2 bases short and J 5 bases short, with 12 bases between. In nucleotides, the CDR3 is TGTGCCAGTAGTATAACCGGGGGATGGAATGAAAAACTGTTTTTT. This translates into CASSITGGWNEKLFF.

J is TRBJ1-2 and V is TRBV27; weak D call: TRBD1 (6 bases). V was shortened by 5 bases and J by 6 bases, with 19 bases between the two germline ends. This CDR3 is built from 15 residues. CDR1 is MNHEY and CDR2 is SMNVEV in the germline V gene (reference sequence). The CDR3 DNA sequence: TGTGCCAGCAGTAGTACGAACGGGGGGGCTGATGGCTACACCTTC. It codes for CASSSTNGGADGYTF.

The chain recombines TRBV12-5 with TRBJ2-7, with D perhaps matching TRBD2 (5 bases). Germline V gene lookup returns CDR1 LGHNT and CDR2 FRNRAP. Trimming took 6 bases from V and 7 from J, leaving 16 bases between them. The CDR3 extends over 13 amino acids. CDR3 nucleotide sequence: TGTGCTAGTGGAACAGACTACCCGGGGGAGCAGTACTTC. Amino acid sequence: CASGTDYPGEQYF.

The chain combines TRBV30 with TRBJ1-2; unclear D gene. Trimming left V 7 bases short and J 5 bases short, with 8 bases between. Germline V lookup: CDR1 GTSNPN, CDR2 SVGIG (reference sequence). The CDR3 length is 10 residues. The CDR3 protein is CAYGSYGYTF. The CDR3 DNA is TGTGCCTATGGCTCATATGGCTACACCTTC.

The chain employs TRBV3-1 (or the pseudogene TRBV3-2) and TRBJ1-6; TRBD1 aligns across 11 bases. The V segment lost 3 bases and the J segment 9 bases; nucleotides outside the gene matches: 4. The germline V gene has CDR1 LGHDT and CDR2 YNNKEL (reference sequence). CDR3 length equals 15 residues. CDR3 sequence: CASSQDRGRGSPLHF. The DNA for the CDR3 is TGTGCCAGCAGCCAGGACAGGGGGCGAGGTTCACCCCTCCACTTT.

The V and J genes are TRBV12-5 and TRBJ2-1; 12 nucleotides align to TRBD2. Germline assignment: CDR1 LGHNT and CDR2 FRNRAP. V shed 6 bases and J 13 bases; nucleotides not matched to a gene: 7. CDR3 size: 13 residues. This chain's CDR3 is CASGTSGGPTQFF. The CDR3 coding sequence is TGTGCTAGTGGAACTAGCGGGGGGCCTACCCAGTTCTTC.

The gene calls are TRBV7-6 and TRBJ1-4; D remains ambiguous. V was trimmed by 5 bases and J by 0 bases, leaving 10 bases between them. This CDR3 has 15 residues. CDR1 and CDR2 from the germline V gene are SGHVS and FNYEAQ. CDR3 nucleotides: TGTGCCAGCAGCCTCGGAGGGACAACTAATGAAAAACTGTTTTTT. It is translated as CASSLGGTTNEKLFF.

The V gene is TRBV14, the J gene TRBJ1-4, with D possibly TRBD1 on 5 matching bases. The CDR3 is 15 residues long. Germline CDR1 SGHDN, CDR2 FVKESK. V was clipped by 5 bases and J by 4 bases, with 14 bases between them. The CDR3 coding sequence is TGTGCCAGCAGCAGTTTCCAGGGATATAATGAAAAACTGTTTTTT. Its protein is CASSSFQGYNEKLFF.

This clone has only one observation. The rearrangement joins TRBV5-4 to TRBJ2-2; D ambiguous. V shed 2 bases and J shed 5 bases, with 4 bases lying between them. The germline V gene has CDR1 SGHNT and CDR2 YYREEE (reference sequence). This CDR3 comprises 12 residues. CDR3 nucleotide sequence: TGTGCCAGCAGCTTCCCGACCGGGGAGCTGTTTTTT. Translating gives CASSFPTGELFF.

This clone came up once. The chain is built from TRBV28 and TRBJ1-6; D is undetermined. Trimming pared 6 bases from V and 7 bases from J, leaving 13 bases between. The CDR3 extends over 14 amino acids. The V gene's germline CDR1 is MDHEN and CDR2 SYDVKM. Here the CDR3 reads CASSPSPGNSPLHF. CDR3 in DNA: TGTGCCAGCAGCCCCTCCCCGGGGAATTCACCCCTCCACTTT.

The genes are TRBV15 and TRBJ1-2; D is uncertain. V was clipped by 0 bases and J by 2 bases, with 4 bases between them. Germline V gene sequence: CDR1 LNHNV, CDR2 YYDKDF (reference sequence). The CDR3 sequence is 13 residues long. The CDR3 DNA reads TGTGCCACCAGCAGAGAGCGCAACTATGGCTACACCTTC. Translation: CATSRERNYGYTF.

The V and J genes are TRBV5-1 and TRBJ2-5; 13 bases are a match to TRBD2. This CDR3 comprises 15 residues. V gave up 5 bases and J gave up 2 bases; unmatched junction bases: 3. CDR1 and CDR2 (germline): SGHRS, YFSETQ. This chain's CDR3 is CASRETSGGQETQYF. The CDR3 bases are TGCGCCAGCAGAGAGACTAGCGGGGGGCAAGAGACCCAGTACTTC. Based on the CDR3 plus reference TRBV5-1 and TRBJ2-5, the full variable domain is KAGVTQTPRYLIKTRGQQVTLSCSPISGHRSVSWYQQTPGQGLQFLFEYFSETQRNKGNFPGRFSGRQFSNSRSEMNVSTLELGDSALYLCASRETSGGQETQYFGPGTRLLVL.

The rearrangement joins TRBV27 to TRBJ2-1; TRBD1 agrees at 7 bases. J gave up 2 bases and V 2 bases, and 3 bases lay outside the gene matches. In germline, CDR1 is MNHEY, CDR2 SMNVEV (reference sequence). CDR3 length: 15 amino acids. The CDR3 protein is CASSLQDRPYNEQFF. The DNA of the CDR3 is TGTGCCAGCAGTTTACAGGACAGGCCCTACAATGAGCAGTTCTTC.

This clone was observed once. The chain couples TRBV6-5 to TRBJ2-1; D unclear. V was shortened by 5 bases and J by 8 bases, with 19 bases between the two germline ends. The CDR3 has 15 residues. CDR1 is MNHEY, CDR2 SVGAGI, per germline. The DNA for the CDR3 is TGTGCCAGCAGTCCCCCGGCGGCTGGAGAGGATGAGCAGTTCTTC. This encodes CASSPPAAGEDEQFF.

The chain joins TRBV9 to TRBJ2-5, with a tentative D call TRBD2 (5 bases). CDR1 SGDLS and CDR2 YYNGEE come from the germline V gene. V shed 1 base and J shed 7 bases, with 14 bases lying between them. The CDR3 contains 14 residues. CDR3 region: CASSVRLASGTQYF. CDR3 in DNA: TGTGCCAGCAGCGTACGTCTAGCCTCGGGGACCCAGTACTTC.

CDR3 residues: CASSRRDRVDYGYTF. The CDR3 DNA is TGTGCCAGCAGTCGCCGGGACAGGGTAGACTATGGCTACACCTTC. The chain couples TRBV28 to TRBJ1-2; 9 bases are a match to TRBD1. The junction had 7 bases not matched to a gene; V was cut back by 5 bases and J by 3 bases. The CDR3 is made up of 15 amino acids. Germline V gene lookup returns CDR1 MDHEN and CDR2 SYDVKM.

V usage is TRBV7-2 and J usage is TRBJ2-5, with 11 bases lining up with TRBD2. The length of the CDR3 is 13 residues. V gave up 8 bases and J gave up 2 bases; unmatched junction bases: 1. Germline-derived CDR1 and CDR2 are SGHTA and FQGNSA. The CDR3 DNA reads TGTGCCAGCGGGACTAGCGGACAAGAGACCCAGTACTTC. Protein product: CASGTSGQETQYF.